Below are 9 T cell receptor beta chains sequenced from a single sample in a study of beta chain features in type 1 diabetes. Reverse transcription of all isolated RNA meant that expressed TCRB transcripts were sequenced. Assay used: immunoSEQ multiplex PCR; TCRdb lists only in-frame clones, some missing. The data show almost 350,000 clones, under 8.5% seen once. The sequencing input was central memory CD4+ T cells from blood. The receptor set was obtained from a woman younger than 30 in good health.

The chain has TRBV4-3 and TRBJ1-2, with no clear D. The length of the CDR3 is 14 residues. V gave up 1 base and J gave up 7 bases, with 13 bases separating them. The germline CDR1 and CDR2 sequences are LGHNA and YSLEER. CDR3 sequence (DNA): TGCGCCAGCAGCCAAGGAGGAGGGTTTGGTGGCTACACCTTC. Protein: CASSQGGGFGGYTF.

The chain recombines TRBV9 with TRBJ2-5; 11 positions agree with TRBD2. V was pared by 5 bases and J by 7 bases, with 7 bases of the junction left unmatched. The CDR3 extends over 14 amino acids. Germline values: CDR1 SGDLS, CDR2 YYNGEE. CDR3 in DNA: TGTGCCAGCAGTGTAACTAGCGGGAGCGCGACCCAGTACTTC. Translation: CASSVTSGSATQYF. Variable domain in full (rest from reference TRBV9 and TRBJ2-5): DSGVTQTPKHLITATGQRVTLRCSPRSGDLSVYWYQQSLDQGLQFLIQYYNGEERAKGNILERFSAQQFPDLHSELNLSSLELGDSALYFCASSVTSGSATQYFGPGTRLLVL.

The genes are TRBV6-5 and TRBJ2-7, with TRBD1 matching over 9 bases. CDR3 length equals 15 residues. Unmatched junction bases numbered 9, after V lost 5 bases and J lost 4 bases. From germline, CDR1 is MNHEY and CDR2 SVGAGI. CDR3 nucleotide sequence: TGTGCCAGCAGTAAGGGACCAGACAGGGGGTACGAGCAGTACTTC. Translation: CASSKGPDRGYEQYF.

This chain uses TRBV7-9 with TRBJ2-3, with 8 bases that match TRBD2. The CDR3 has 15 amino acids. Germline CDR1 SEHNR, CDR2 FQNEAQ (reference sequence). V gave up 7 bases and J gave up 2 bases; unmatched junction bases: 8. CDR3 amino acids: CASNLLADHTDTQYF. DNA for the CDR3: TGTGCCAGCAACCTACTAGCGGACCACACAGATACGCAGTATTTT.

The rearrangement uses TRBV27 and TRBJ2-7, with 12 nucleotides matching TRBD2. The CDR3 length is 15 residues. The germline V gene encodes CDR1 MNHEY and CDR2 SMNVEV (reference sequence). V was pared by 5 bases and J by 6 bases, with 8 bases of the junction left unmatched. The CDR3 DNA reads TGTGCCAGCAGTACATGGACTAGCGGGAATACCGAGCAGTACTTC. Protein sequence: CASSTWTSGNTEQYF.

This clone was seen a handful of times. The J gene is TRBJ2-1, the V gene TRBV6-5; D perhaps matches TRBD1 (6 bases). V lost 2 bases and J 6 bases, leaving 11 bases between the germline ends. From germline, CDR1 is MNHEY and CDR2 SVGAGI. This CDR3 is built from 14 residues. The CDR3 region is CASSYDRLINEQFF. In DNA, the CDR3 is TGTGCCAGCAGTTACGACAGGCTCATCAATGAGCAGTTCTTC.

This chain joins TRBV2 and TRBJ1-4; D might be TRBD1 (6 bases). The CDR3 runs to 16 residues. The V end was cut by 6 bases, the J end by 3 bases, with 17 bases between. Germline V gives CDR1 SNHLY, CDR2 FYNNEI. CDR3 in amino acids: CASRKDGGTSNEKLFF. Here the CDR3 DNA reads TGTGCCAGCAGGAAGGATGGGGGGACATCTAATGAAAAACTGTTTTTT.

This clone was seen a few times. The chain uses TRBV6-5 and TRBJ1-2; D may be TRBD1 (5 bases). The CDR3 extends over 11 amino acids. Germline V lookup: CDR1 MNHEY, CDR2 SVGAGI. V lost 6 bases to trimming and J lost 11 bases, with 13 bases between them. CDR3 sequence (DNA): TGTGCCAGCAGGGATTTACAGGCTTACACCTTC. It yields the protein CASRDLQAYTF.

V usage is TRBV5-1 and J usage is TRBJ1-1, with D possibly matching TRBD1 (5 bases). The V end was cut by 4 bases, the J end by 0 bases, with 10 bases between. The CDR3 loop spans 14 amino acids. Germline V lookup: CDR1 SGHRS, CDR2 YFSETQ. The CDR3 nucleotides read TGCGCCAGCAGCACCGGGACGGTGAACACTGAAGCTTTCTTT. Amino acids: CASSTGTVNTEAFF.